This TCR beta chain emerged from a study of T cell changes during pregnancy in multiple sclerosis. The repertoire was sequenced with immunoSEQ multiplex PCR; TCRdb's copy has only in-frame clones and lacks some. The repertoire holds 60,000 to 90,000 clones, with 89% as singletons. This CDR3 is 14 amino acids long. V was shortened by 9 bases and J by 3 bases, with 14 bases between the two germline ends. Germline CDR1 reads MNHEY; CDR2 reads SMNVEV (reference sequence). This specimen consisted of peripheral blood, obtained before pregnancy. This sequence joins TRBV27 and TRBJ2-2; weak D call: TRBD1 (6 bases). The TCR comes from a female donor with multiple sclerosis, enrolled in a pregnancy study. The chain's CDR3 is CARFGQKDTGELFF. The CDR3 nucleotides read TGTGCCAGATTCGGACAGAAGGACACCGGGGAGCTGTTTTTT.